The 19 T cell receptor beta chains reported below all come from one sample, sequenced in a study of CD8+CD57+ T cells in acquired aplastic anemia. For sequencing, patients were chosen who had shown expansion of CD8+CD57+ cells by flow cytometry. TCR beta VDJ and CDR3 profiling used genomic DNA as template. TCRdb passed the reads through MiXCR, listing each CDR3 protein once. The table lists 120,000 or so distinct CDR3 sequences, 55% to 70% of them singletons. Sample: sorted CD4+, CD8+, or CD8+CD57+ T cells (not recorded which) from PBMCs. These receptor sequences come from a human donor with aplastic anemia.

The CDR3 DNA reads as TGTGCCAGCAGCCCCTTTAGCACAGATACGCAGTATTTT. Protein sequence: CASSPFSTDTQYF. This chain connects TRBV9 to TRBJ2-3, with D unresolved. Trimming stripped 4 bases from V and 0 bases from J, with 6 bases between. The CDR3 is 13 amino acids. In germline, CDR1 is SGDLS, CDR2 YYNGEE.

This chain links TRBV4-1 with TRBJ1-4, with unresolved D. Trimming shortened V by 6 bases and J by 8 bases, and 13 bases separated the two germline ends. Germline-derived CDR1 and CDR2 are MGHRA and YSYEKL. The CDR3 runs 13 residues. CDR3 coding DNA: TGCGCCAGCAGACCCCCTAGTCGGGAAAAACTGTTTTTT. Protein product: CASRPPSREKLFF.

The V gene is TRBV7-9, the J gene TRBJ2-1; D unclear. CDR3 length: 11 residues. Between the trimmed V and J ends, which lost 3 bases and 7 bases, there was a span of 4 bases. Germline lookup yields CDR1 SEHNR and CDR2 FQNEAQ (reference sequence). CDR3 residues: CASSFKNEQFF. CDR3 DNA: TGTGCCAGCAGCTTTAAAAATGAGCAGTTCTTC.

V is TRBV24-1 and J is TRBJ2-3, with 7 bases fitting TRBD1. The CDR3 has 14 residues. V lost 5 bases and J lost 2; bases outside the gene matches: 3. Germline CDR1 KGHDR, CDR2 SFDVKD. CDR3 sequence: CATSVGQDTDTQYF. The CDR3 bases are TGTGCCACCAGTGTCGGACAGGACACAGATACGCAGTATTTT.

The V call is TRBV29-1, the J call TRBJ1-2, with D possibly matching TRBD1 (5 bases). The CDR3 consists of 12 residues. CDR1 is SQVTM, CDR2 ANQGSEA, per germline. The germline V and J ends were trimmed by 4 bases and 8 bases, with 14 bases remaining between them. CDR3 nucleotides: TGCAGCGTTGCGTTATCGACAGACGGCTACACCTTC. Amino acids: CSVALSTDGYTF.

The rearrangement uses TRBV5-1 and TRBJ2-2, with 9 bases aligning to TRBD2. Germline CDR1 reads SGHRS; CDR2 reads YFSETQ. The CDR3 covers 19 residues. The junction had 10 bases not matched to a gene; V was cut back by 1 base and J by 0 bases. CDR3: CASSLRGGLAGTNTGELFF. The CDR3 nucleotides are TGCGCCAGCAGCTTGAGAGGGGGGCTAGCGGGGACGAACACCGGGGAGCTGTTTTTT.

This chain uses TRBV24-1 with TRBJ2-2, with 8 positions matching TRBD2. Germline assignment: CDR1 KGHDR and CDR2 SFDVKD. CDR3 length equals 16 residues. V dropped 3 bases and J dropped 2; count of bases not matched to a gene: 4. CDR3 DNA: TGTGCCACCAGTGATGTAGCGGGGACTAACACCGGGGAGCTGTTTTTT. It translates to CATSDVAGTNTGELFF.

The count of this clonotype is one. V is TRBV24-1 and J is TRBJ1-1, with TRBD1 as a possible D gene (6 bases). The CDR3 is 13 residues long. V lost 4 bases to trimming and J lost 8 bases, with 13 bases between them. CDR1 KGHDR and CDR2 SFDVKD come from the germline V gene. The CDR3 reads CATSDGQRKEAFF. Written as DNA, the CDR3 is TGTGCCACCAGTGACGGACAGAGAAAAGAAGCTTTCTTT.

J is TRBJ2-1 and V is TRBV7-2; D remains ambiguous. This CDR3 has 13 residues. Looked up from germline, CDR1 is SGHTA and CDR2 is FQGNSA. V was shortened by 2 bases and J by 5 bases, with 7 bases between the two germline ends. As DNA, the CDR3 is TGTGCCAGCAGCTTAATGCGCGACAATGAGCAGTTCTTC. The encoded protein is CASSLMRDNEQFF.

This clonotype appeared a few times. The chain employs TRBV18 and TRBJ1-6; TRBD1 aligns across 9 bases. The CDR3 contains 17 residues. The trim removed 3 bases at V and 9 bases at J, leaving 12 bases unmatched. Germline V gene sequence: CDR1 KGHSH, CDR2 LQKENI. The CDR3: CASSPLKTGGSSSPLHF. The DNA of the CDR3 is TGTGCCAGCTCACCTCTTAAAACAGGGGGCTCCTCTTCACCCCTCCACTTT.

This clonotype has a count of ten or more. The chain links TRBV5-1 to TRBJ2-1; perhaps TRBD1 as D (5 bases). The CDR3 extends over 15 amino acids. Germline CDR1 SGHRS, CDR2 YFSETQ. V shed 2 bases and J shed 3 bases, with 12 bases lying between them. The CDR3 protein is CASSFQQGVYNEQFF. The CDR3 DNA reads TGCGCCAGCAGCTTCCAGCAGGGTGTCTACAATGAGCAGTTCTTC. The full variable domain, with the rest looked up from reference TRBV5-1 and TRBJ2-1, is KAGVTQTPRYLIKTRGQQVTLSCSPISGHRSVSWYQQTPGQGLQFLFEYFSETQRNKGNFPGRFSGRQFSNSRSEMNVSTLELGDSALYLCASSFQQGVYNEQFFGPGTRLTVL.

The V call is TRBV7-9, the J call TRBJ1-1; no definite D call. Germline lookup yields CDR1 SEHNR and CDR2 FQNEAQ (reference sequence). The CDR3 loop spans 15 amino acids. Trimming removed 5 bases at V and 0 bases at J, with 13 bases between. CDR3 sequence reads: CASSPIDTVNTEAFF. CDR3 coding DNA: TGTGCCAGCAGCCCGATTGACACCGTGAACACTGAAGCTTTCTTT.

V gene TRBV19 combines with J gene TRBJ2-5, with D possibly TRBD2 on 6 matching bases. Germline V gene data show CDR1 as LNHDA and CDR2 as SQIVND (reference sequence). CDR3 size: 14 residues. Trimming stripped 3 bases from V and 2 bases from J, with 10 bases between. The CDR3 DNA follows: TGTGCCAGTAGTATGCGGGGCGGGCAAGAGACCCAGTACTTC. Encoded protein: CASSMRGGQETQYF.

The rearrangement uses TRBV28 and TRBJ1-2; 7 bases align to TRBD1. This CDR3 contains 13 residues. V dropped 4 bases and J dropped 3; count of bases not matched to a gene: 2. Per germline, CDR1 MDHEN and CDR2 SYDVKM. CDR3 loop: CASSYRGHYGYTF. The CDR3 nucleotides are TGTGCCAGCAGTTACAGGGGCCACTATGGCTACACCTTC.

Points on this clonotype: This clone may be a read error of a much larger clone one base away. The CDR3 is CASSFVELEETQYF. The CDR3 DNA reads TGCGCCAGCAGCTTCGTTGAGCTAGAAGAGACCCAGTACTTC. V gene TRBV5-1 combines with J gene TRBJ2-5; no definite D call. This CDR3 has 14 residues. Germline assignment: CDR1 SGHRS and CDR2 YFSETQ. Trimming took off 2 bases at V and 3 bases at J, with 11 bases between the two ends.

This clonotype occurred once. This chain uses TRBV10-3 with TRBJ2-2; maybe TRBD1 (6 bases). Trimming removed 6 bases at V and 3 bases at J, with 17 bases between. The CDR3 consists of 16 residues. CDR1 is ENHRY and CDR2 is SYGVKD in the germline V gene. CDR3 region: CAISRPGQLYTGELFF. The CDR3 nucleotides read TGTGCCATCAGCCGACCGGGACAACTTTACACCGGGGAGCTGTTTTTT.

The rearrangement uses TRBV11-2 and TRBJ1-1, with TRBD1 as a possible D gene (6 bases). Germline lookup yields CDR1 SGHAT and CDR2 FQNNGV. V lost 7 bases and J lost 3, with 21 bases in between. The CDR3 is 16 residues long. For the CDR3, the DNA is TGTGCCAGCACCCCCAAGGGTGACAGGTCGGACACTGAAGCTTTCTTT. This sequence encodes CASTPKGDRSDTEAFF.

For this clonotype: The junction shows a germline mismatch at one end, possibly a read error. J is TRBJ1-1 and V is TRBV24-1; TRBD1 matches at 10 bases. The CDR3 has 16 residues. Germline V gives CDR1 KGHDR, CDR2 SFDVKD. The CDR3 nucleotides are TGTGCCAGCAGTCCCTTCGGGACAGGGGTGAACACTGAAGCTTTCTTT. Its translation: CASSPFGTGVNTEAFF.

This sequence joins TRBV15 and TRBJ1-5; 8 bases map to TRBD1. Germline V gene lookup returns CDR1 LNHNV and CDR2 YYDKDF (reference sequence). With 4 bases clipped from V and 7 bases from J, the junction kept 6 bases outside the gene matches. The CDR3 runs to 14 residues. This CDR3 is CATSTDRGGQPQHF. In nucleotides, the CDR3 is TGTGCCACCAGCACCGACAGGGGCGGACAGCCCCAGCATTTT.